This T cell receptor (beta chain) was profiled in a study of vaccination effects on CD4 cells after COVID-19. Study summary: Post-vaccine sampling occurred a median 72 days after the second dose. Study results and limitations: After vaccination, at late timepoints, clones induced by infection and by vaccine contracted markedly.

Some clones are missing from TCRdb's copy, which holds only in-frame ones; the method was immunoSEQ multiplex PCR. The data contain some 61,000 clones, 76% of them singletons. Regarding this clone: Its cognate antigen is unknown.

Viral peptide pool expansion of antigen-specific CD4+ T cells preceded sequencing in the ViraFEST assay. Culturing for ten to eleven days preceded CD4+ T cell isolation. Participants each got two BNT162b2 or mRNA-1273 vaccine doses. A half-volume exchange with IL-2 medium occurred on days 3 and 7. V lost 3 bases and J lost 2; bases outside the gene matches: 7. The CDR3 is 15 amino acids. Germline loops: CDR1 GTSNPN, CDR2 SVGIG (reference sequence). The TCR sequence derives from a human donor who received a COVID-19 vaccine. The chain links TRBV30 to TRBJ2-5, with TRBD1 matching 9 bases. The material sequenced was CD4+ T cells from PBMCs cultured with HCoV-OC43 spike peptides, taken after COVID-19 vaccination. As to subset: HCoV-OC43 spike overlapping peptide pool stimulation. The CDR3 sequence: CAWRRTGVPQETQYF. The DNA of the CDR3 is TGTGCCTGGAGGAGGACAGGGGTCCCTCAAGAGACCCAGTACTTC.